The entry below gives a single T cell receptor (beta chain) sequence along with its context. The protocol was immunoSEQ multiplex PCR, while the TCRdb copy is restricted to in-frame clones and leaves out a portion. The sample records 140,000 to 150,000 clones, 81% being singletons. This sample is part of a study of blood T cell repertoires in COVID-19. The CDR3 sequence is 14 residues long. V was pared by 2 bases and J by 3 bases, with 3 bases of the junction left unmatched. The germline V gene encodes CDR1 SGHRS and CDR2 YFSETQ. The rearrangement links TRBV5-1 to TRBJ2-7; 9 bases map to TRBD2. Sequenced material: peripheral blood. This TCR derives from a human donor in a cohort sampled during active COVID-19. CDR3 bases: TGCGCCAGCAGCTTCGGGACTAGCAACTACGAGCAGTACTTC. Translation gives CASSFGTSNYEQYF.